Presented here are 11 T cell receptor beta chains from one specimen sequenced in a study of blood T cell repertoires in COVID-19. Profiling relied on immunoSEQ multiplex PCR, and the TCRdb table lists in-frame clones only, not all of them. The data show more than 20,000 clones, with roughly 79% seen just once and over 12% held by the top ten. Sequenced sample: peripheral blood. Source of these receptors: an elderly man with active or convalescent COVID-19.

The chain carries TRBV2 and TRBJ1-2; 7 nucleotides agree with TRBD1. The CDR3 loop spans 15 amino acids. V lost 2 bases, J lost 2 bases, and 5 bases stayed unmatched. The germline V gene has CDR1 SNHLY and CDR2 FYNNEI. Here the CDR3 reads CASSETLTGNYGYTF. In DNA, the CDR3 is TGTGCCAGCAGTGAAACCCTGACAGGGAACTATGGCTACACCTTC.

The V call is TRBV7-2, the J call TRBJ1-2, with TRBD1 identical over 10 bases. Trimming removed 0 bases from V and 4 bases from J; junction bases left unmatched: 5. Germline CDR1 reads SGHTA; CDR2 reads FQGNSA. The CDR3 consists of 16 residues. CDR3 region: CASSLAGQGRFYGYTF. The DNA for the CDR3 is TGTGCCAGCAGCTTAGCGGGACAGGGGAGGTTCTATGGCTACACCTTC. The whole variable domain, filled in from reference TRBV7-2 and TRBJ1-2, reads GAGVSQSPSNKVTEKGKDVELRCDPISGHTALYWYRQSLGQGLEFLIYFQGNSAPDKSGLPSDRFSAERTGGSVSTLTIQRTQQEDSAVYLCASSLAGQGRFYGYTFGSGTRLTVV.

V and J are TRBV29-1 and TRBJ1-5, with D possibly being TRBD1 (5 bases). Per germline, CDR1 SQVTM and CDR2 ANQGSEA. With 4 bases removed from V and 5 bases from J, the gap between germline ends came to 12 bases. The CDR3 length is 13 residues. The CDR3 DNA is TGCAGCGTTGGGTCGGGCAGGGATCAGCCCCAGCATTTT. Translated: CSVGSGRDQPQHF.

This chain connects TRBV27 to TRBJ2-3; no firm D call. Germline V gene data show CDR1 as MNHEY and CDR2 as SMNVEV (reference sequence). Trimming left V 2 bases short and J 4 bases short, with 7 bases between. CDR3 length: 13 residues. The CDR3 loop reads CASSLMLSDTQYF. CDR3 bases: TGTGCCAGCAGTTTAATGTTATCAGATACGCAGTATTTT.

V is TRBV7-2 and J is TRBJ2-5, with 12 positions matching TRBD2. Trimming cost V 0 bases and J 2 bases; bases outside gene matches: 1. The CDR3 has 16 amino acids. CDR1 and CDR2 (germline): SGHTA, FQGNSA. CDR3 coding DNA: TGTGCCAGCAGCTTAGCGACTAGCGGGGGACAAGAGACCCAGTACTTC. Protein: CASSLATSGGQETQYF.

V usage is TRBV29-1 and J usage is TRBJ1-1, with D possibly TRBD1 on 6 matching bases. This CDR3 contains 15 residues. The V gene's germline CDR1 is SQVTM and CDR2 ANQGSEA. V was shortened by 3 bases and J by 6 bases, with 20 bases between the two germline ends. CDR3 DNA: TGCAGCGTTGACGATATAAACGTGACAGGTCCTGAAGCTTTCTTT. Amino acids: CSVDDINVTGPEAFF.

The gene calls are TRBV27 and TRBJ1-4, with D maybe TRBD1 (6 bases). Trimming pared 3 bases from V and 7 bases from J, leaving 15 bases between. CDR3 length equals 15 residues. Looked up from germline, CDR1 is MNHEY and CDR2 is SMNVEV (reference sequence). CDR3 coding DNA: TGTGCCAGCAGTTTCCGGGGCCTCAGGGGTGAAAAACTGTTTTTT. It is translated as CASSFRGLRGEKLFF.

This clone turned up a few times. The chain employs TRBV9 and TRBJ2-1; 8 nucleotides align to TRBD2. J was trimmed by 0 bases and V by 0 bases; bases with no gene match: 5. The CDR3 runs 17 residues. In germline, CDR1 is SGDLS, CDR2 YYNGEE. CDR3 sequence reads: CASSVGVAGFSYNEQFF. The CDR3 nucleotides are TGTGCCAGCAGCGTAGGGGTAGCGGGGTTCTCCTACAATGAGCAGTTCTTC.

This chain links TRBV28 with TRBJ1-2; D gene uncertain. The CDR3 extends over 13 amino acids. V lost 1 base and J lost 4, with 7 bases in between. The germline CDR1 and CDR2 sequences are MDHEN and SYDVKM. This chain's CDR3 is CASSLLLSYGYTF. The CDR3 bases are TGTGCCAGCAGTTTATTACTAAGCTATGGCTACACCTTC.

This chain links TRBV7-8 with TRBJ2-3, with 7 bases identical to TRBD2. The V segment lost 9 bases and the J segment 6 bases; nucleotides outside the gene matches: 9. The CDR3 is made up of 13 amino acids. The germline V gene encodes CDR1 SGHVS and CDR2 FQNEAQ. CDR3: CASRRGLEDTQYF. The CDR3 region has the DNA TGTGCCAGTCGGCGGGGGTTAGAGGATACGCAGTATTTT.

The chain links TRBV4-3 to TRBJ1-2; 9 bases fit TRBD1. The CDR3 has 17 amino acids. V lost 0 bases to trimming and J lost 4 bases; unmatched junction nucleotides: 9. The germline V gene encodes CDR1 LGHNA and CDR2 YSLEER. As DNA, the CDR3 is TGCGCCAGCAGCCAAGATCTTGGGACAGGGTTTTCCTATGGCTACACCTTC. It codes for CASSQDLGTGFSYGYTF.